This T cell receptor beta chain was captured in a study of T cells in Graves' hyperthyroidism and ophthalmopathy. This CDR3 region has 13 residues. The germline V and J ends were trimmed by 7 bases and 3 bases, with 12 bases remaining between them. The TCR beta CDR3 regions underwent amplification using RNA transcripts as the source. The HTBI primer set drove a first-round RT-PCR of the TCR CDR3. Via MiXCR, TCRdb re-called the multiplex PCR reads, giving one row per CDR3 protein. The table includes fewer than 300,000 distinct CDR3 sequences, less than 30% detected once. Sequenced material: blood. The V gene is TRBV12-3 or TRBV12-4, the J gene TRBJ2-5; D ambiguous. This TCR was sampled from a man between 35 and 55 years old with Graves' hyperthyroidism that later progressed to Graves' ophthalmopathy. CDR3 DNA: TGTGCCAGCACCAACCCCCCAGAAGAGACCCAGTACTTC. Encoded protein: CASTNPPEETQYF.